The clone carrying this T cell receptor (beta chain) is a singleton in its sample. This entry is derived from a study of technical replicates of blood from a few donors. The assay was immunoSEQ multiplex PCR, and TCRdb's table has in-frame clones only and misses some. The sample has about 63,000 clones, approximately 86% seen once. The germline CDR1 and CDR2 sequences are SGHRS and YFSETQ. The CDR3 totals 15 residues. J was trimmed by 2 bases and V by 0 bases; bases with no gene match: 2. Specimen: PBMCs. The gene calls are TRBV5-1 and TRBJ1-2, with 9 bases identical to TRBD1. The sequence was obtained from a human donor in good health. Some clones in this sample may be carry-over from other donors' samples. The CDR3 loop is CASSLDGQGNYGYTF. As DNA, the CDR3 is TGCGCCAGCAGCTTGGACGGACAGGGGAACTATGGCTACACCTTC. Combining the CDR3 with reference TRBV5-1 and TRBJ1-2 gives the whole variable domain KAGVTQTPRYLIKTRGQQVTLSCSPISGHRSVSWYQQTPGQGLQFLFEYFSETQRNKGNFPGRFSGRQFSNSRSEMNVSTLELGDSALYLCASSLDGQGNYGYTFGSGTRLTVV.